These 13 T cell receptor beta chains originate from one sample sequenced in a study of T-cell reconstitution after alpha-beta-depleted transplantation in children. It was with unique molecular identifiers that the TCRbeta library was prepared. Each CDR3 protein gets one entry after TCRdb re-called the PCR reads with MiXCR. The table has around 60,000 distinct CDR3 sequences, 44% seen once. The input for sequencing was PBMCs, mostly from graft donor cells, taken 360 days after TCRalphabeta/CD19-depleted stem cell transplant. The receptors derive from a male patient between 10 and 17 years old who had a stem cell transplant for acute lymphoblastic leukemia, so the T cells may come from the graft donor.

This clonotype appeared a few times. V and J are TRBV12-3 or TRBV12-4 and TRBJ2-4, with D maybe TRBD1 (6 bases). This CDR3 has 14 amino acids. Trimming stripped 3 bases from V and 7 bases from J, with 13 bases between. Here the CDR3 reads CASSLPGAGNIQYF. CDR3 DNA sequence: TGTGCCAGCAGTTTGCCAGGGGCAGGGAACATTCAGTACTTC.

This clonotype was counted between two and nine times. The CDR3 sequence is CASLFTGGSTDTQYF. The CDR3, as DNA: TGTGCCAGCCTATTCACCGGCGGGAGCACAGATACGCAGTATTTT. The chain uses TRBV27 and TRBJ2-3; weak D call: TRBD2 (5 bases). From germline, CDR1 is MNHEY and CDR2 SMNVEV (reference sequence). The CDR3 length is 15 residues. The V and J ends lost 8 bases and 0 bases respectively, with 15 bases between them.

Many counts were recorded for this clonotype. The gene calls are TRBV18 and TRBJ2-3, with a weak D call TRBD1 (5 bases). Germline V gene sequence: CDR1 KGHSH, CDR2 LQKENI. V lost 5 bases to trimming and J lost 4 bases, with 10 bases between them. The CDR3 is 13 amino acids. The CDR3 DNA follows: TGTGCCAGCTCAGCCAGGGCCCCAGATACGCAGTATTTT. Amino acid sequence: CASSARAPDTQYF. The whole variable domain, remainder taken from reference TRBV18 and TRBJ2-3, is NAGVMQNPRHLVRRRGQEARLRCSPMKGHSHVYWYRQLPEEGLKFMVYLQKENIIDESGMPKERFSAEFPKEGPSILRIQQVVRGDSAAYFCASSARAPDTQYFGPGTRLTVL.

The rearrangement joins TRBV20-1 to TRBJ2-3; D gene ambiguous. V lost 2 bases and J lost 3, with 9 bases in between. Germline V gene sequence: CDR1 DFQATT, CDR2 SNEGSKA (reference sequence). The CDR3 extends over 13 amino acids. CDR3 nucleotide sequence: TGCAGTGCTAGATGGACGGCGACAGATACGCAGTATTTT. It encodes CSARWTATDTQYF.

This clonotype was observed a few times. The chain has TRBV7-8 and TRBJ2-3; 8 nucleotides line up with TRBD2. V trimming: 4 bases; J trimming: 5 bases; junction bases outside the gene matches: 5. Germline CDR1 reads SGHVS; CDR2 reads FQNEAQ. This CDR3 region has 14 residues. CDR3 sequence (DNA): TGTGCCAGCAGCTCGGGACTAGGGGTAGATACGCAGTATTTT. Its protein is CASSSGLGVDTQYF.

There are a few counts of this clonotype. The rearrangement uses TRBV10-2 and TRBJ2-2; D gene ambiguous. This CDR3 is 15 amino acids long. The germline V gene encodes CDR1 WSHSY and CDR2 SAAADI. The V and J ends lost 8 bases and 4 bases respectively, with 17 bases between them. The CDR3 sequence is CASSEVGVTTGELFF. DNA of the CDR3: TGCGCCAGCTCTGAGGTGGGCGTAACCACCGGGGAGCTGTTTTTT.

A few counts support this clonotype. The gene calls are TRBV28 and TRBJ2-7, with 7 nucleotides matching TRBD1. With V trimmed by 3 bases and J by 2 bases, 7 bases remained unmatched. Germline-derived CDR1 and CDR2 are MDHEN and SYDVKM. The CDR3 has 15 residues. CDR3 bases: TGTGCCAGCAGTTTCCGTACGGACAGGCCCTACGAGCAGTACTTC. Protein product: CASSFRTDRPYEQYF.

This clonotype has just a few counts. CDR3 region: CASSYSTGRVPLRRNTGELFF. DNA for the CDR3: TGTGCCAGCAGTTACTCAACAGGGAGGGTGCCCCTAAGACGGAACACCGGGGAGCTGTTTTTT. The chain couples TRBV6-2 or TRBV6-3 to TRBJ2-2, with D perhaps TRBD2 (7 bases). The CDR3 totals 21 residues. Germline assignment: CDR1 MNHEY and CDR2 SVGEGT. The V and J ends lost 0 bases and 1 base respectively, with 24 bases between them.

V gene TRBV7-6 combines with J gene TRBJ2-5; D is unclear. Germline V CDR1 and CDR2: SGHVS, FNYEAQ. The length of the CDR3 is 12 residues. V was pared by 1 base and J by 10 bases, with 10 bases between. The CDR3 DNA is TGTGCCAGCAGCTTAGACCAGAAGGGCCAGTACTTC. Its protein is CASSLDQKGQYF. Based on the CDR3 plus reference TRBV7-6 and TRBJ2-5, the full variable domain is GAGVSQSPRYKVTKRGQDVALRCDPISGHVSLYWYRQALGQGPEFLTYFNYEAQQDKSGLPNDRFSAERPEGSISTLTIQRTEQRDSAMYRCASSLDQKGQYFGPGTRLLVL.

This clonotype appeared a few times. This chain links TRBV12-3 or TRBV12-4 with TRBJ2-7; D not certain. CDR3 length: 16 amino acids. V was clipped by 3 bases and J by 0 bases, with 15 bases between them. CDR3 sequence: CASSFSGIGYSYEQYF. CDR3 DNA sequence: TGTGCCAGCAGTTTCAGTGGTATCGGCTACTCCTACGAGCAGTACTTC.

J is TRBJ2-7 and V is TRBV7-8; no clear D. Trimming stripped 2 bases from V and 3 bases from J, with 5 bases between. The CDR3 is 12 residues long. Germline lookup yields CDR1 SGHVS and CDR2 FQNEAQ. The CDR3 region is CASSLKGYEQYF. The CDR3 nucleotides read TGTGCCAGCAGCTTAAAAGGCTACGAGCAGTACTTC.

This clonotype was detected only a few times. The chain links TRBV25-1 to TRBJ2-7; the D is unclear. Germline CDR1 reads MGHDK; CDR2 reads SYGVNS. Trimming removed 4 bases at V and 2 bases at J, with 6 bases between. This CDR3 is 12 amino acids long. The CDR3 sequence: CASSVSPYEQYF. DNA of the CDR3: TGTGCCAGCAGTGTCAGCCCCTACGAGCAGTACTTC.

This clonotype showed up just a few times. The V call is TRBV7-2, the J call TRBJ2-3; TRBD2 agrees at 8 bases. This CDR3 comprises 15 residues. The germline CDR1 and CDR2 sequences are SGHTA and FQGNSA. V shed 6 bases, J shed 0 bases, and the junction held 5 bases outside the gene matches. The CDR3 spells CASRPGLGSTDTQYF. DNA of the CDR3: TGTGCCAGCAGGCCGGGACTAGGTAGCACAGATACGCAGTATTTT.